These T cell receptor beta chains were read from a single sample in a study of shared clonotypes between healthy human individuals. Method: immunoSEQ multiplex PCR; TCRdb's copy keeps in-frame clones and lacks some. The sample comprises about 380,000 clones, 90% to 98% of which are singletons, and approximately 0.32% rests with the top ten. The sample comprised memory CD8+ T cells sorted from blood. The receptors were gathered from a man aged 30 to 39 in good health. Each CDR3 is given with its conserved first and last residue. The order of the fields is clone size, J gene, V gene, CDR3 length, D gene, CDR3 DNA, CDR3 protein. D genes are given only for firm matches. Clone size appears in some rows only: once, few, many, or a class for an expanded clone.

>NA|TRBJ2-4|TRBV2|15|NA
TGTGCCAGCAGTGGTCCGGAGTTAGCCAAAAACATTCAGTACTTC
CASSGPELAKNIQYF
>NA|TRBJ1-4|TRBV19|14|NA
TGTGCCAGTAGTATATGGGGTGGTAATGAAAAACTGTTTTTT
CASSIWGGNEKLFF
>once|TRBJ1-5|TRBV7-8|14|TRBD1
TGTGCCAGCAGCTTGACAGGGGGTGATCAGCCCCAGCATTTT
CASSLTGGDQPQHF
>NA|TRBJ2-7|TRBV20-1|10|NA
TGCAGTGCTTCGGGGGTGGAGCAGTACTTC
CSASGVEQYF
>NA|TRBJ2-3|TRBV19|16|TRBD1
TGTGCCAGTAGTATATTCGCCGCGGGACAGGGGGATACGCAGTATTTT
CASSIFAAGQGDTQYF
>NA|TRBJ2-5|TRBV4-1|18|TRBD1
TGCGCCAGCAGCCTCCGGGACAGGGCAACCTCGTACCAAGAGACCCAGTACTTC
CASSLRDRATSYQETQYF
>NA|TRBJ2-4|TRBV28|17|TRBD2
TGTGCCAGCAGTTTATGGACTAGCGGGAGGGCCAAAAACATTCAGTACTTC
CASSLWTSGRAKNIQYF
>NA|TRBJ2-7|TRBV4-1|16|NA
TGCGCCAGCAGCCAAGATTTTGGGGGCCCCTACTACGAGCAGTACTTC
CASSQDFGGPYYEQYF
>NA|TRBJ1-2|TRBV2|13|NA
TGTGCCAGCAGACCCGACGGAAACTATGGCTACACCTTC
CASRPDGNYGYTF
>NA|TRBJ1-3|TRBV29-1|15|NA
TGCAGCGTTTCCGGATGGGGGCGCGGTGGAAACACCATATATTTT
CSVSGWGRGGNTIYF
>NA|TRBJ2-6|TRBV5-6|15|NA
TGTGCCAGCAGCTTGGAAGCGGCTGGGGCCAACGTCCTGACTTTC
CASSLEAAGANVLTF
>NA|TRBJ2-3|TRBV19|14|NA
TGTGCCAGTAGTTTGGGCGGGAGCACAGATACGCAGTATTTT
CASSLGGSTDTQYF
>NA|TRBJ2-7|TRBV7-9|15|TRBD2
TGTGCCAGCAGCTTAAGTGCGGGAGGGCCTCAGGAGCAGTACTTC
CASSLSAGGPQEQYF
>NA|TRBJ2-1|TRBV7-2|12|NA
TGTGCCAGCAGCTTACAGGGTTTTGAGCAGTTCTTC
CASSLQGFEQFF
>NA|TRBJ2-3|TRBV19|14|NA
TGTGCCAGTAGTATAGAGGAAGGAACAGATACGCAGTATTTT
CASSIEEGTDTQYF
>NA|TRBJ2-1|TRBV11-3|14|TRBD2
TGTGCCAGCAGCTCAGGGACTAGCACTAATGAGCAGTTCTTC
CASSSGTSTNEQFF
>NA|TRBJ2-3|TRBV27|14|NA
TGTGCCAGCAGTGAGGACAGAAGCACAGATACGCAGTATTTT
CASSEDRSTDTQYF
>NA|TRBJ2-1|TRBV14|13|TRBD2
TGTGCCAGCGGGACTAGCGGGAGGAATGAGCAGTTCTTC
CASGTSGRNEQFF
>NA|TRBJ2-7|TRBV7-8|14|NA
TGTGCCAGCAGCTTGAAGTACTTGGACTACGAGCAGTACTTC
CASSLKYLDYEQYF
>NA|TRBJ1-5|TRBV19|14|NA
TGTGCCAGTAGTATAGAAACCGAAGGTCAGCCCCAGCATTTT
CASSIETEGQPQHF
>NA|TRBJ2-7|TRBV11-2|15|TRBD2
TGTGCCAGCCGGCTAGCGGGAGGTCCTACCTACGAGCAGTACTTC
CASRLAGGPTYEQYF
>NA|TRBJ2-5|TRBV4-1|16|TRBD2
TGCGCCAGCAGCCAGCGACTAGCGGGAGGGCCGGAGACCCAGTACTTC
CASSQRLAGGPETQYF
>once|TRBJ1-1|TRBV30|17|TRBD1
TGTGCCTGGACCCCCCGAGGGGGCCGCCCCATGAACACTGAAGCTTTCTTT
CAWTPRGGRPMNTEAFF
>NA|TRBJ2-3|TRBV5-1|16|TRBD2
TGCGCCAGCAGCCAGACTAGCGGGAGGTTTTTAGATACGCAGTATTTT
CASSQTSGRFLDTQYF
>NA|TRBJ2-5|TRBV27|16|TRBD1
TGTGCCAGCAGTTCTCAACCGGACAGGGGAAAAGAGACCCAGTACTTC
CASSSQPDRGKETQYF
>NA|TRBJ2-1|TRBV5-6|18|TRBD2
TGTGCCAGCACCTCAGGCCTAGCGGAGCCCATCTCCTACAATGAGCAGTTCTTC
CASTSGLAEPISYNEQFF
>NA|TRBJ2-7|TRBV25-1|15|NA
TGTGCCAGCAGTGGTACTAGTTCCTCGGGCTACGAGCAGTACTTC
CASSGTSSSGYEQYF
>NA|TRBJ2-3|TRBV6-6|14|NA
TGTGCCAGCAGTTGGGACTCTTACGCAGATACGCAGTATTTT
CASSWDSYADTQYF
>NA|TRBJ2-6|TRBV7-8|17|NA
TGTGCCAGCAGCTTAGGGGGGCCTCCCTCTGGGGCCAACGTCCTGACTTTC
CASSLGGPPSGANVLTF
>NA|TRBJ1-2|TRBV10-2|12|NA
TGCGCCAGCAGTGCTGGGGGGGAGGGCTACACCTTC
CASSAGGEGYTF
>NA|TRBJ2-3|TRBV4-1|16|TRBD2
TGCGCCAGCAGCCAACCGACTAGCGGGAGAATAGATACGCAGTATTTT
CASSQPTSGRIDTQYF
>NA|TRBJ2-7|TRBV5-4|14|TRBD2
TGTGCCAGCAGCGCAAGCGGGAGGCACTACGAGCAGTACTTC
CASSASGRHYEQYF
>once|TRBJ2-2|TRBV18|16|TRBD1
TGTGCCAGCTCACTTCGGACAGGTCTGGACACCGGGGAGCTGTTTTTT
CASSLRTGLDTGELFF
>NA|TRBJ2-3|TRBV9|12|NA
TGTGCCAGCAGCCCTTCTACAGATACGCAGTATTTT
CASSPSTDTQYF
>NA|TRBJ2-5|TRBV11-2|17|NA
TGTGCCAGCAGCTCGTACACAGGGAGGCACAAGGGGGAGACCCAGTACTTC
CASSSYTGRHKGETQYF
>NA|TRBJ2-3|TRBV5-4|17|NA
TGTGCCAGCAGTCTCGGGCAGGGGGGGACTAGCACAGATACGCAGTATTTT
CASSLGQGGTSTDTQYF
>NA|TRBJ2-3|TRBV5-8|17|NA
TGTGCCAGCAGCTTCGCCACCGGGACATCCATGATTGATACGCAGTATTTT
CASSFATGTSMIDTQYF
>NA|TRBJ2-6|TRBV27|15|NA
TGTGCCAGCAGTTTGGGGGGGCGCTGGGCCAACGTCCTGACTTTC
CASSLGGRWANVLTF
>NA|TRBJ2-7|TRBV28|14|NA
TGTGCCAGCAGTAGGGGGGGACAGACCTACGAGCAGTACTTC
CASSRGGQTYEQYF
>NA|TRBJ2-1|TRBV10-3|15|TRBD1
TGTGCCATCCACCCCGGGACAGGGCTGAACAATGAGCAGTTCTTC
CAIHPGTGLNNEQFF
>NA|TRBJ2-1|TRBV9|13|NA
TGTGCCAGCAGCGTAACCCCAGACAATGAGCAGTTCTTC
CASSVTPDNEQFF